Reported below is one T cell receptor beta chain. These data come from a study of blood T cell repertoires in COVID-19. At the level of the study: The cDNA or gDNA used as material had been derived from T cells, B-cell-depleted T cells, or PBMCs.

Germline-derived CDR1 and CDR2 are MGHRA and YSYEKL. There are 15 residues in the CDR3. With 0 bases removed from V and 7 bases from J, the gap between germline ends came to 13 bases. Method: immunoSEQ multiplex PCR; TCRdb's copy keeps in-frame clones and lacks some. The table lists roughly 250,000 clones, 85% to 90% of them singletons. The material sequenced was peripheral blood. The source of this sequence is a woman between 40 and 50 years old with acute or convalescent COVID-19. The gene calls are TRBV4-1 and TRBJ1-5; TRBD1 is a possible D gene (5 bases). CDR3: CASSQDDSPGQPQHF. DNA of the CDR3: TGCGCCAGCAGCCAAGATGACAGTCCAGGGCAGCCCCAGCATTTT.